This T cell receptor beta chain stems from a study of CD8 T cells in Susac syndrome. About 0.45 to 1 ug RNA was reverse transcribed with random hexamers. MiXCR, applied by TCRdb to the immunoSEQ multiplex PCR reads, yields one record per CDR3 protein. Altogether 100,000 to 150,000 distinct CDR3 sequences are present, approximately 93% being singletons, with the ten largest covering roughly 0.29%. In germline, CDR1 is MGHRA, CDR2 YSYEKL. The CDR3 extends over 12 amino acids. V was cut by 4 bases and J by 4 bases, with 8 bases left in between. This chain links TRBV4-1 with TRBJ2-7; D not resolved. Sequencing used CD8+ T cells from PBMCs. The TCR was taken from a human donor with multiple sclerosis. CDR3 bases: TGCGCCAGCAGCCCACAGCAGTACGAGCAGTACGTC. This encodes CASSPQQYEQYV.